A selection of T cell receptor beta chains follows, all from one sample in a study of T cells in Graves' hyperthyroidism and ophthalmopathy. TCRdb analysed the multiplex PCR reads with MiXCR anew, one entry per CDR3 protein. The data hold hundreds of thousands of distinct CDR3 sequences, with over 15% observed a single time. Sequencing was performed on blood. These receptors came from a woman between 45 and 65 years old with Graves' hyperthyroidism that later progressed to Graves' ophthalmopathy. Both conserved end residues are trimmed from each CDR3.

TRBV6-1	TRBJ2-2	ASGRGNTGELS
TRBV5-5	TRBJ1-1	ASSLSSGLAEAF
TRBV19	TRBJ1-6	ASSIGGVPSYNSPLH
TRBV9	TRBJ2-3	ASSDTAGGLGDTQY
TRBV6-1	TRBJ1-1	ASRPPARITEAF
TRBV2	TRBJ2-1	ASSAREHNEQF
TRBV5-1	TRBJ2-1	ASMDGGLDEQF
TRBV20-1	TRBJ2-1	SARDWLAAYNEQF
TRBV5-1	TRBJ1-1	ASSWANVGENTEAF
TRBV5-6	TRBJ2-3	ASSLIQADTQY
TRBV19	TRBJ2-4	ASSQGTGRIQY
TRBV11-3	TRBJ2-2	ASSPRDRGKNTGELF
TRBV3-1	TRBJ2-6	ASSQVGVRGANVLT
TRBV5-1	TRBJ2-3	ASSIAGTTANTQY
TRBV19	TRBJ1-5	ASSIPGQGHRGAQH
TRBV15	TRBJ1-5	ATSRGGGTGVIQPQH
TRBV7-8	TRBJ1-1	ASSPQALGTEAF
TRBV19	TRBJ2-7	ASSIDWTAYEQY
TRBV19	TRBJ1-2	ASSNRYGYT
TRBV5-4	TRBJ1-1	ASRRDRGLHTEAF
TRBV7-6	TRBJ1-1	ASSLGRDNTEAF
TRBV27	TRBJ2-1	ASSYDSGGTYNEQF
TRBV12-3/TRBV12-4	TRBJ2-7	ASSFGLAGDPTYEQY
TRBV11-2	TRBJ1-1	ASSHQRAGTEAF
TRBV25-1	TRBJ1-4	ASSDAVAGTTFEKLF
TRBV5-1	TRBJ2-7	ASSLELGTGFVHEQY
TRBV12-3/TRBV12-4	TRBJ1-1	ASSLEEGGTEAF
TRBV7-9	TRBJ2-2	ASIPSGHGNTGELF
TRBV13	TRBJ1-1	ASSPTVTGRNTEAF
TRBV7-9	TRBJ2-2	ASSWGLEDTGELF
TRBV4-2	TRBJ2-2	ASSQITSNTGELF
TRBV7-8	TRBJ2-1	ASSSIVVGGLGQGNEQF
TRBV19	TRBJ1-5	ASSPQGVSNQPQH
TRBV30	TRBJ1-1	ACNRLNTEAF
TRBV10-1	TRBJ2-5	ASSSQLRETQY
TRBV28	TRBJ2-7	ASSLLAASYEQY
TRBV7-2	TRBJ2-7	ASSLAGGISYEQY
TRBV13	TRBJ2-7	ASSSLLAGVSYEQY
TRBV6-5	TRBJ2-1	ASSYGQGLDEQF
TRBV6-2/TRBV6-3	TRBJ1-5	ASSYFGQGYNQPQH
TRBV6-1	TRBJ2-5	ASNPTRGQETQY
TRBV30	TRBJ2-5	ARTSGAQETQY
TRBV5-1	TRBJ2-3	ASSLEAPRQVTDTQY
TRBV3-1	TRBJ2-5	ASSRGARQDLETQY
TRBV5-1	TRBJ2-3	ASSLLGFETDTQY
TRBV27	TRBJ2-7	ASSHGRPYEQY
TRBV12-3/TRBV12-4	TRBJ2-1	ASRVRLAGDNEQF
TRBV6-1	TRBJ2-5	ASNRGGGKQETQY
TRBV27	TRBJ1-2	ASSSLTGNIDGYT
TRBV5-4	TRBJ2-5	ASSAGTSGGDPQETQY